This record covers a single T cell receptor beta chain. TCRdb's table, derived via immunoSEQ multiplex PCR, lists solely in-frame clones and lacks some. The sample has roughly 43,000 clones; approximately 82% are singletons. The source of the sample is a study of blood T cell repertoires in COVID-19. The germline V gene has CDR1 SGHNT and CDR2 YYREEE (reference sequence). There are 15 residues in the CDR3. The J segment lost 6 bases and the V segment lost 4 bases, leaving 9 bases of the junction unmatched. This receptor was taken from a woman older than 75 with acute or convalescent COVID-19. The specimen sequenced was peripheral blood. The rearrangement joins TRBV5-4 to TRBJ2-3; 9 positions match TRBD1. CDR3 residues: CASSPRDRVSDTQYF. CDR3 nucleotides: TGTGCCAGCAGCCCCCGGGACAGGGTTTCGGATACGCAGTATTTT. The full variable domain, rest sourced from reference TRBV5-4 and TRBJ2-3, is ETGVTQSPTHLIKTRGQQVTLRCSSQSGHNTVSWYQQALGQGPQFIFQYYREEENGRGNFPPRFSGLQFPNYSSELNVNALELDDSALYLCASSPRDRVSDTQYFGPGTRLTVL.